This T cell receptor beta chain was recovered during a study of breast tumors, draining lymph nodes, adjacent tissues. Points from the study as a whole: Compared with lymph nodes, tumors were less diverse; compared with nontumor tissue, more.

CDR1 is SGDLS, CDR2 YYNGEE, per germline. The CDR3 is 15 residues long. Samples came from axillary lymph nodes draining the breast cancer. One entry per CDR3 protein, called by TCRdb with MiXCR from the multiplex PCR reads. Among about 180,000 distinct CDR3 sequences listed, 33% were seen once. A word on this clonotype: Its antigen is not identified. One end of the junction does not line up with germline, which may come from a read error.

The sequence came from a female donor with breast cancer. Some clones in this sample may be carry-over from other donors' samples. The chain employs TRBV9 and TRBJ1-4, with a weak D call TRBD1 (5 bases). What was sequenced was axillary lymph node tissue. The CDR3 sequence: CASSPRTGTNEKPFF. CDR3 DNA: TGTGCCAGCAGCCCGAGGACGGGGACTAATGAAAAACCGTTTTTT.